The rows below give T cell receptor beta chains drawn from one sample of a study of beta chain features in type 1 diabetes. TCRdb's copy holds only in-frame clones and misses some; the assay was immunoSEQ multiplex PCR. Of about 700,000 clones listed, roughly 13% were seen once; the top ten hold 0.02% to 0.025%. Material: naive CD4+ T cells from blood. These receptors were taken from a man younger than 35 with type 1 diabetes. Each CDR3 is given with its conserved first and last residue. A D gene is named only where the DNA matches it firmly. Clone size, where shown, is once, few, many, or a class for clones that have expanded.

clone size	D gene	V gene	J gene	CDR3 protein	CDR3 DNA
NA	NA	TRBV10-3	TRBJ2-1	CAISEVSGDEQFF	TGTGCCATCAGTGAGGTCAGTGGAGATGAGCAGTTCTTC
few	TRBD2	TRBV5-4	TRBJ2-1	CASSALAGGDNEQFF	TGTGCCAGCAGCGCCCTAGCGGGGGGCGACAATGAGCAGTTCTTC
NA	NA	TRBV5-4	TRBJ1-2	CASSRSGANYGYTF	TGTGCCAGCAGCCGGAGTGGGGCTAACTATGGCTACACCTTC
few	NA	TRBV18	TRBJ1-1	CASSLRLWGNMNTEAFF	TGTGCCAGCTCACTTCGGCTTTGGGGGAATATGAACACTGAAGCTTTCTTT
NA	TRBD1	TRBV25-1	TRBJ1-3	CASWGQLLGGGNTIYF	TGTGCCAGCTGGGGACAGCTCCTAGGGGGTGGAAACACCATATATTTT
NA	NA	TRBV14	TRBJ2-2	CASSQFGGTGELFF	TGTGCCAGCAGCCAATTCGGAGGCACCGGGGAGCTGTTTTTT
NA	NA	TRBV6-1	TRBJ2-1	CASSAFSSNEQFF	TGTGCCAGCAGTGCCTTCTCTAGCAATGAGCAGTTCTTC
few	TRBD1	TRBV4-1	TRBJ2-5	CASSQDPGQVHSAETQYF	TGCGCCAGCAGCCAAGACCCCGGACAGGTCCATTCGGCGGAGACCCAGTACTTC
few	TRBD2	TRBV7-6	TRBJ2-3	CASSSLAGATDTQYF	TGTGCCAGCAGTTCGCTAGCGGGGGCCACAGATACGCAGTATTTT
NA	NA	TRBV9	TRBJ1-6	CASSAHSGLSSPLHF	TGTGCCAGCAGCGCCCATTCTGGTCTGTCATCACCCCTCCACTTT
NA	NA	TRBV7-6	TRBJ1-2	CASSLSYGYTF	TGTGCCAGCAGCTTAAGCTATGGCTACACCTTC
few	NA	TRBV7-9	TRBJ1-2	CASSLGRARDYGYTF	TGTGCCAGCAGCTTAGGTCGGGCCAGGGACTATGGCTACACCTTC
few	NA	TRBV7-7	TRBJ1-1	CASSLCSRTEAFF	TGTGCCAGCAGCTTATGTTCGCGGACTGAAGCTTTCTTT
NA	NA	TRBV30	TRBJ1-1	CAWSVGSLAGAFF	TGTGCCTGGAGTGTAGGGTCCCTCGCGGGAGCTTTCTTT
NA	TRBD1	TRBV19	TRBJ1-5	CASSRGQGGNQPQHF	TGTGCCAGTAGTAGGGGACAGGGAGGCAATCAGCCCCAGCATTTT
NA	NA	TRBV28	TRBJ2-5	CACLGGAGETQYF	TGTGCCTGCCTCGGGGGCGCCGGGGAGACCCAGTACTTC
few	TRBD1	TRBV6-6	TRBJ2-7	CASSAGTGTYEQYF	TGTGCCAGCAGTGCCGGGACAGGGACCTACGAGCAGTACTTC
few	NA	TRBV25-1	TRBJ1-5	CASRARRVGNQPQHF	TGTGCCAGCAGAGCCCGCAGGGTTGGGAATCAGCCCCAGCATTTT
NA	TRBD2	TRBV6-1	TRBJ2-5	CASSVVLAGQETQYF	TGTGCCAGCAGTGTGGTTCTAGCGGGACAAGAGACCCAGTACTTC
NA	NA	TRBV28	TRBJ1-1	CASSLASANTEAFF	TGTGCCAGCAGTTTAGCTAGTGCGAACACTGAAGCTTTCTTT
NA	NA	TRBV10-3	TRBJ1-5	CAISEGQSNQPQHF	TGTGCCATCAGTGAAGGGCAGTCCAATCAGCCCCAGCATTTT
NA	NA	TRBV28	TRBJ2-6	CASKRTAGANVLTF	TGTGCCAGCAAAAGGACTGCTGGGGCCAACGTCCTGACTTTC
few	NA	TRBV9	TRBJ2-3	CASSVGADTQYF	TGTGCCAGCAGCGTAGGGGCAGATACGCAGTATTTT
NA	NA	TRBV27	TRBJ2-6	CASSFGPTTGANVLTF	TGTGCCAGCAGTTTTGGACCAACGACGGGGGCCAACGTCCTGACTTTC
NA	NA	TRBV4-1	TRBJ1-5	CASSQERGQPQHF	TGCGCCAGCAGCCAAGAGCGGGGTCAGCCCCAGCATTTT